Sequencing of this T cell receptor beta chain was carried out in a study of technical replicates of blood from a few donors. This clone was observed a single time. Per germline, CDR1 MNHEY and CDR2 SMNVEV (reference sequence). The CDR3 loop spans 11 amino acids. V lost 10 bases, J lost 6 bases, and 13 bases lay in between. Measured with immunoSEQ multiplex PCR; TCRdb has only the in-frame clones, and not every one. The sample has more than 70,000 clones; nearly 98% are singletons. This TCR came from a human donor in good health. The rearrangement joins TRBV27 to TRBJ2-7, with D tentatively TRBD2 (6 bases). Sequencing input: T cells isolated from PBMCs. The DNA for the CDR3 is TGTGCCACCAGCCGGGGGTCCGAGCAGTACTTC. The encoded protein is CATSRGSEQYF.